These T cell receptor beta chains were read from a single sample in a study of T-cell memory formation after mild COVID-19. TCRdb re-derived calls from the 5' RACE reads in MiXCR, one entry per CDR3 protein. Found here are about 560,000 distinct CDR3 sequences, 20% to 25% of them singletons; the top ten hold about 8.7%. Specimen: PBMCs or a T cell subset sorted from them (not recorded which). Receptors were obtained from an adult woman who had mild COVID-19 (a few samples of this study predate the infection). Cell type and time point are not known. CDR3s include the opening cysteine and the closing phenylalanine or tryptophan. D genes are given only for firm matches. Size is omitted from some rows. Given values are once, few, many or a class for expanded clones.

few,14,-,TRBV6-1,TRBJ1-5,TGTGCCAGCAAGGGCAGTTGGGGGAATCAGCCCCAGCATTTT,CASKGSWGNQPQHF
few,20,TRBD2,TRBV7-6,TRBJ2-1,TGTGCCAGCAGCTTAGGGCCCCGGATTGGGACTAGCGGGGATTACAATGAGCAGTTCTTC,CASSLGPRIGTSGDYNEQFF
-,13,-,TRBV18,TRBJ2-7,TGTGCCAGCTCACCACCGGTCTTTCACGAGCAGTACTTC,CASSPPVFHEQYF
many,14,-,TRBV2,TRBJ2-7,TGTGCCAGCAGCCCCTCCCCTACTAGCAACGAGCAGTACTTC,CASSPSPTSNEQYF
-,13,-,TRBV19,TRBJ2-1,TGTGCCAGTAGTATACGCAGGGCAGATGAGCAGTTCTTC,CASSIRRADEQFF
-,21,TRBD1,TRBV4-1,TRBJ2-3,TGCGCCAGCAGCCAATTTCCTGGTTTGGGGAGTCGGGACAGCCTCACAGATACGCAGTATTTT,CASSQFPGLGSRDSLTDTQYF
-,14,-,TRBV10-3,TRBJ2-6,TGTGCCATCAGTGATCGGCCTGGGGCCAACGTCCTGACTTTC,CAISDRPGANVLTF
-,16,TRBD2,TRBV2,TRBJ2-1,TGTGCCAGCAGTGGGTTCGGGGGGGTCTCCTACAATGAGCAGTTCTTC,CASSGFGGVSYNEQFF
-,12,-,TRBV11-2,TRBJ1-1,TGTGCCAGCAGCTTTTTCCGCACTGAAGCTTTCTTT,CASSFFRTEAFF
-,15,-,TRBV10-3,TRBJ1-3,TGTGCCATCAGCCTGACCCCTAGCTCTGGAAACACCATATATTTT,CAISLTPSSGNTIYF
-,14,TRBD1,TRBV18,TRBJ2-7,TGTGCCAGCTCACCAGGCAGGGGGTATCACGAGCAGTACTTC,CASSPGRGYHEQYF
few,15,TRBD1,TRBV6-5,TRBJ1-2,TGTGCCAGCAGTTACTCCCCGGGACAGGGGATTCACTACACCTTC,CASSYSPGQGIHYTF
-,16,-,TRBV6-5,TRBJ2-5,TGTGCCAGCAGTTACTCGAGTAGCACGTACCAAGAGACCCAGTACTTC,CASSYSSSTYQETQYF
many,16,-,TRBV5-1,TRBJ2-7,TGCGCCAGCAGCTTAACTTGGACCATGTTCTCGGAGGAGCAGTACTTC,CASSLTWTMFSEEQYF
few,14,-,TRBV28,TRBJ1-5,TGTGCCAGCAGTACGGACATTCTATATCAGCCCCAGCATTTT,CASSTDILYQPQHF
-,14,TRBD2,TRBV6-2/TRBV6-3,TRBJ2-5,TGTGCCAGCAGGTCTAGCGGGCCGCAAGAGACCCAGTACTTC,CASRSSGPQETQYF
few,16,-,TRBV12-3/TRBV12-4,TRBJ2-6,TGTGCCAGCAGTGAAGTTAGGGGTTCTGGGGCCAACGTCCTGACTTTC,CASSEVRGSGANVLTF